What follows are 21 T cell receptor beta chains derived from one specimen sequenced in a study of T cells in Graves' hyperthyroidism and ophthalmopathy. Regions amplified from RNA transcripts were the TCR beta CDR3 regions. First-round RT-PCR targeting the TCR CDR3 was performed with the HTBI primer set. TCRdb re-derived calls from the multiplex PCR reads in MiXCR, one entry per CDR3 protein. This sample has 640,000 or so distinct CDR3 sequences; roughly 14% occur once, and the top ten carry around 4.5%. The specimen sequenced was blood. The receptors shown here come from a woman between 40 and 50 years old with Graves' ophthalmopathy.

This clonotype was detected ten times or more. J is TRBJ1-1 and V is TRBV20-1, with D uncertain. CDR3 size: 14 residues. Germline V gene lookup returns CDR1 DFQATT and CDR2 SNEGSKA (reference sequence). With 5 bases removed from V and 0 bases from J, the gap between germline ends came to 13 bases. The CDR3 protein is CSAFQRNLNTEAFF. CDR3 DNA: TGCAGTGCTTTTCAGAGGAATTTGAACACTGAAGCTTTCTTT.

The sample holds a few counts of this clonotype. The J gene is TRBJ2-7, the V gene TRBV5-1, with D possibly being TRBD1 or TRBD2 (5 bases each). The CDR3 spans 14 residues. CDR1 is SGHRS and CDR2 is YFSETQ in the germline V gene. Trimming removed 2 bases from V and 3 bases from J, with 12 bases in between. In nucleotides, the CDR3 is TGCGCCAGCAGCTTTGGGGACGCCCTCTACGAGCAGTACTTC. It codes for CASSFGDALYEQYF. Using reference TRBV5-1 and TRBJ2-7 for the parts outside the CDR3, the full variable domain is KAGVTQTPRYLIKTRGQQVTLSCSPISGHRSVSWYQQTPGQGLQFLFEYFSETQRNKGNFPGRFSGRQFSNSRSEMNVSTLELGDSALYLCASSFGDALYEQYFGPGTRLTVT.

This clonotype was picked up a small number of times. CDR3 nucleotide sequence: TGTGCCAGCAGAGCGACAGGGGGCGCCTACGAGCAGTACTTC. The encoded protein is CASRATGGAYEQYF. The genes are TRBV2 and TRBJ2-7; 10 nucleotides match TRBD1. CDR1 and CDR2 from the germline V gene are SNHLY and FYNNEI. This CDR3 is 14 amino acids long. The J segment lost 2 bases and the V segment lost 6 bases, leaving 4 bases of the junction unmatched.

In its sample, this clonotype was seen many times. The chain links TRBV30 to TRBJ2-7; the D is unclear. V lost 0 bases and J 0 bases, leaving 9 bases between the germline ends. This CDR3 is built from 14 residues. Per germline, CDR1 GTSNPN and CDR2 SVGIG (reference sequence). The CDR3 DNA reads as TGTGCCTGGAGTGTAGGTTGGAGCTCCTACGAGCAGTACTTC. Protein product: CAWSVGWSSYEQYF. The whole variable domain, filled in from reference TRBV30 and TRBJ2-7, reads SQTIHQWPATLVQPVGSPLSLECTVEGTSNPNLYWYRQAAGRGLQLLFYSVGIGQISSEVPQNLSASRPQDRQFILSSKKLLLSDSGFYLCAWSVGWSSYEQYFGPGTRLTVT.

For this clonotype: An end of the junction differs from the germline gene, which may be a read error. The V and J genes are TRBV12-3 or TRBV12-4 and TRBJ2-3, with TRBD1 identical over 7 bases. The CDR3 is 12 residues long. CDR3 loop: CASSPRQGTKYF. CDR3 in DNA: TGTGCCAGCAGTCCCCGACAGGGTACGAAGTATTTT.

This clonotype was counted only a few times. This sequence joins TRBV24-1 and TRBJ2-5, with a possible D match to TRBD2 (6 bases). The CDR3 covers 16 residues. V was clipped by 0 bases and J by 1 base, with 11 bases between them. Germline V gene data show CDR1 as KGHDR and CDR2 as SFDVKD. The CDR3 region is CATSDLKGAGQETQYF. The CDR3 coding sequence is TGTGCCACCAGTGATTTGAAGGGAGCGGGCCAAGAGACCCAGTACTTC.

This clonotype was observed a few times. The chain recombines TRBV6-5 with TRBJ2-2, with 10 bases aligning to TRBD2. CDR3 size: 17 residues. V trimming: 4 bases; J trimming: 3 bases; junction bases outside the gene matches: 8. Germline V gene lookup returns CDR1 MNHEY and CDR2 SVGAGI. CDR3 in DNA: TGTGCCAGCAGTTCCCTCGGGACTAGCGACTACACCGGGGAGCTGTTTTTT. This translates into CASSSLGTSDYTGELFF.

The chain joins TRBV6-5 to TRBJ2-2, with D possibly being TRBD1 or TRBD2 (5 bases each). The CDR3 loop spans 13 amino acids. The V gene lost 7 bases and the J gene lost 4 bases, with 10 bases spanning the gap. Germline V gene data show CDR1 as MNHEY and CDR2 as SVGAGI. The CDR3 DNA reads TGTGCCAGCATTAAGGGGAGCACCGGGGAGCTGTTTTTT. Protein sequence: CASIKGSTGELFF.

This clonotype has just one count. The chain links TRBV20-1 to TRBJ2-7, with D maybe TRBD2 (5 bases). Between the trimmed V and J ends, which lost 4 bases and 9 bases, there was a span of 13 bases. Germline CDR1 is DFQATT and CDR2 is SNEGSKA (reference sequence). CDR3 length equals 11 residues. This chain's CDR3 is CSATGTEAQYF. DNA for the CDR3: TGCAGTGCTACGGGAACGGAGGCGCAGTACTTC.

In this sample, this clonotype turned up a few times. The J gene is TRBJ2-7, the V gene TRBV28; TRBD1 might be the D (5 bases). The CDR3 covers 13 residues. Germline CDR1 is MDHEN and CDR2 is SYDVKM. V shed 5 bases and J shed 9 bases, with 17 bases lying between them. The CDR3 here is CASSRAGASRQYF. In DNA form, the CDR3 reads TGTGCCAGCAGTAGGGCTGGGGCGAGCCGGCAGTACTTC. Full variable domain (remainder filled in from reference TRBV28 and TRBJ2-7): DVKVTQSSRYLVKRTGEKVFLECVQDMDHENMFWYRQDPGLGLRLIYFSYDVKMKEKGDIPEGYSVSREKKERFSLILESASTNQTSMYLCASSRAGASRQYFGPGTRLTVT.

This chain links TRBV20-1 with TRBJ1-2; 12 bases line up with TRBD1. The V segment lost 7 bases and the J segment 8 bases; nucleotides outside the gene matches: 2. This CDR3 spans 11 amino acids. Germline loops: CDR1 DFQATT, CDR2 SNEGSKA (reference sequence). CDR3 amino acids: CSVGTGGGYTF. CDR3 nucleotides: TGCAGTGTCGGGACAGGGGGCGGCTACACCTTC.

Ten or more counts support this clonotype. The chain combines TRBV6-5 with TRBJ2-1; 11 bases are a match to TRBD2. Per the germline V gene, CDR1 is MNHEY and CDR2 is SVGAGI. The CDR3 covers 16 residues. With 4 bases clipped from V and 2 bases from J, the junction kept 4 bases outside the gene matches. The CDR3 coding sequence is TGTGCCAGCAGTTTTAGCGGGAGGGCGCCCTACAATGAGCAGTTCTTC. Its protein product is CASSFSGRAPYNEQFF.

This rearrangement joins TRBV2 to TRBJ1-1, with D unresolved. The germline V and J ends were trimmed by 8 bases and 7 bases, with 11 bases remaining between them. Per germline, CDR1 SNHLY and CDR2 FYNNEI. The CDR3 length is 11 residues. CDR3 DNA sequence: TGTGCCAGCGTTGAGGGCATTGAAGCTTTCTTT. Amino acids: CASVEGIEAFF.

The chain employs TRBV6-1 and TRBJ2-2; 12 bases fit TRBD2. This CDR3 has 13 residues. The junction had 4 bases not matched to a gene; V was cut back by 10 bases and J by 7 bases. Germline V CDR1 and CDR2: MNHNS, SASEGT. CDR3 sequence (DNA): TGTGCCACCCTAGCGGGAGGGTACGGGGAGCTGTTTTTT. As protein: CATLAGGYGELFF.

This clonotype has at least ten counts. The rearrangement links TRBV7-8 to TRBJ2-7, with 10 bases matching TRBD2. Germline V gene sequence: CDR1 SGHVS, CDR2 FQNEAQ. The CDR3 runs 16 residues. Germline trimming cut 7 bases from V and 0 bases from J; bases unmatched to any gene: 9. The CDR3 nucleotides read TGTGCCAGCATCCAGTCCCGGACTAGCGGCTCCTACGAGCAGTACTTC. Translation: CASIQSRTSGSYEQYF.

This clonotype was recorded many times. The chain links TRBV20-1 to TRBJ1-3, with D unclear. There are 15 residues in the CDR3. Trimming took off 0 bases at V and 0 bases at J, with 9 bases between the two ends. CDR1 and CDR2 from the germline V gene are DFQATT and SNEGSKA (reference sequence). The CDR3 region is CSARDQRGSGNTIYF. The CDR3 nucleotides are TGCAGTGCTAGAGATCAGAGAGGCTCTGGAAACACCATATATTTT.

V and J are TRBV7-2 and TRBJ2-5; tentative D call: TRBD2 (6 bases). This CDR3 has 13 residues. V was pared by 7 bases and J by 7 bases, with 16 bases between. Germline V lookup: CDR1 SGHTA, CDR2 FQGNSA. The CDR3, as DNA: TGTGCCAGCACAGCTCGAACCGGGGGGACCCAGTACTTC. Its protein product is CASTARTGGTQYF.

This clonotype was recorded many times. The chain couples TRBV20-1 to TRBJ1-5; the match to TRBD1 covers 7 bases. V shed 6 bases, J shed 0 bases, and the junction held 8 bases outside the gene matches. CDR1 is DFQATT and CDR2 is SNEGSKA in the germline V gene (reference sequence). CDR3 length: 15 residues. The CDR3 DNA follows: TGCAGTGCGGCTACAGGGGAGATTAGCAATCAGCCCCAGCATTTT. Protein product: CSAATGEISNQPQHF.

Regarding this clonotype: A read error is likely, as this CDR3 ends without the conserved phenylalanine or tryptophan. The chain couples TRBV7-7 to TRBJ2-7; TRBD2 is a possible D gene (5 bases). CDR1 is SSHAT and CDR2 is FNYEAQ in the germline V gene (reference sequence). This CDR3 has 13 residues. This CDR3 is CASSAGLAYEQYL. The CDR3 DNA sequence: TGTGCTAGCAGCGCCGGACTTGCCTACGAGCAGTACCTC.

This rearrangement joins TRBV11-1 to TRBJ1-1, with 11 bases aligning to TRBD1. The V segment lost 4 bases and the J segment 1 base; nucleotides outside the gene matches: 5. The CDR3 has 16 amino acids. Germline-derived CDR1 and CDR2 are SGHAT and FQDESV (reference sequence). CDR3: CASSSDRGRWNTEAFF. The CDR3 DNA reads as TGTGCCAGCAGCTCGGACAGGGGGCGATGGAACACTGAAGCTTTCTTT.

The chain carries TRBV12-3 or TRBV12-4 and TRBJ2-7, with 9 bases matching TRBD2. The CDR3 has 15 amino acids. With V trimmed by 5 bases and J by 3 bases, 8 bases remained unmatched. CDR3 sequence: CASSPAGGPSYEQYF. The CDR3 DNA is TGTGCCAGCAGTCCAGCGGGGGGCCCCAGCTACGAGCAGTACTTC.